The subject of this entry is one T cell receptor (beta chain). The target antigen is unknown. cDNA encoding TCR beta was synthesized via 5'RACE template switching incorporating UMIs. TCRdb re-called the 5' RACE reads; one entry per CDR3 protein, DNA not given. In all, the sample yields 350,000 to 450,000 distinct CDR3 sequences. This sample was included in a study of T cells expressing NK-cell markers. CDR1 SNHLY and CDR2 FYNNEI come from the germline V gene. The CDR3 is 11 residues long. Study-level results: It was still unclear whether expanded NKG2C+ T cell clones were HCMV specific. These same clonotypes (in several donors) also led the CD3+CD56-NKG2C+ fraction.

The source material was blood T cells: a sorted CD56 or NKG2C T cell subset, CD4+ or CD8+ T cells, or bulk PBMC T cells (not recorded which). J is TRBJ1-4 and V is TRBV2. This receptor was obtained from a man aged 18-70 years in good health. The CDR3 region is CASSVTEKLFF.